The clone carrying this T cell receptor (beta chain) was observed a handful of times. Its specificity is not known. The record originates from a study of T cells after yellow fever vaccination. Study as a whole: Fractions with few cells were prepared using SMART-Seq v4 Ultra Low Input. Overall study results and limits: In post-booster samples, most primary-vaccination clones reappeared (about 96% CD4, approximately 91% CD8). Relatively few clonotypes were ones that appeared in both CD4 and CD8 compartments.

V lost 6 bases to trimming and J lost 1 base, with 10 bases between them. The CDR3 is 13 amino acids. Germline lookup yields CDR1 SGHRS and CDR2 YFSETQ. Generation of TCR cDNA used 5'RACE template switching (which added a universal primer site and UMIs). TCRdb recomputed calls from the 5' RACE reads with MiXCR, one row per CDR3 protein. Altogether fewer than 450,000 distinct CDR3 sequences are present, roughly 11% being singletons, with the ten largest covering around 19%. The chain combines TRBV5-1 with TRBJ1-1; weak D call: TRBD1 (5 bases). The sample was PBMCs, taken on the day of the first yellow fever vaccination. This sequence originates from a man in his late teens or twenties who received the YFV17D yellow fever vaccine. The CDR3 loop is CASMSGGNTEAFF. In DNA, the CDR3 is TGCGCCAGCATGTCCGGGGGGAACACTGAAGCTTTCTTT.